These 15 T cell receptor beta chains were all obtained from the same sample, sequenced in a study of T-cell reconstitution after alpha-beta-depleted transplantation in children. TCRbeta library preparation incorporated unique molecular identifiers. MiXCR, run by TCRdb on the PCR reads, gives a single entry per CDR3 protein. The sample has over 400,000 distinct CDR3 sequences; about 40% are singletons. Material: PBMCs, obtained before TCRalphabeta/CD19-depleted stem cell transplant. These receptors all stem from a girl aged 2-10 years with aplastic anemia, due to receive a stem cell transplant.

The chain combines TRBV12-3 or TRBV12-4 with TRBJ2-1; tentative D call: TRBD2 (6 bases). V lost 2 bases, J lost 3 bases, and 11 bases lay in between. The CDR3 covers 15 residues. As DNA, the CDR3 is TGTGCCAGCAGTTTAAGGCTAGCGAACTACAATGAGCAGTTCTTC. Translating it yields CASSLRLANYNEQFF.

This clonotype was picked up a small number of times. V gene TRBV5-1 combines with J gene TRBJ2-1; D possibly corresponds to TRBD1 (6 bases). Per germline, CDR1 SGHRS and CDR2 YFSETQ. Trimming cost V 3 bases and J 5 bases, with 18 bases left between them. The CDR3 has 16 amino acids. As DNA, the CDR3 is TGCGCCAGCAGCTGGGCCCCCTTACAGGGCAACAATGAGCAGTTCTTC. This sequence encodes CASSWAPLQGNNEQFF.

This clonotype has ten or more counts. The chain is built from TRBV7-8 and TRBJ2-7, with D perhaps being TRBD1 or TRBD2 (5 bases each). Germline CDR1 is SGHVS and CDR2 is FQNEAQ. Between the trimmed V and J ends, which lost 0 bases and 4 bases, there was a span of 7 bases. The CDR3 extends over 13 amino acids. In DNA, the CDR3 is TGTGCCAGCAGCTTAGCCAGGGAGTACGAGCAGTACTTC. Its translation is CASSLAREYEQYF.

The chain is built from TRBV5-1 and TRBJ2-6, with a possible D match to TRBD2 (6 bases). Germline CDR1 reads SGHRS; CDR2 reads YFSETQ. The length of the CDR3 is 18 residues. Between the trimmed V and J ends, which lost 4 bases and 0 bases, there was a span of 17 bases. CDR3 protein: CASSRDGRISSGANVLTF. The CDR3 nucleotides read TGCGCCAGCAGCCGGGACGGGAGAATCAGCTCTGGGGCCAACGTCCTGACTTTC. The variable domain in full, with the rest retrieved from reference TRBV5-1 and TRBJ2-6, is KAGVTQTPRYLIKTRGQQVTLSCSPISGHRSVSWYQQTPGQGLQFLFEYFSETQRNKGNFPGRFSGRQFSNSRSEMNVSTLELGDSALYLCASSRDGRISSGANVLTFGAGSRLTVL.

The rearrangement links TRBV20-1 to TRBJ1-2; the D gene is possibly TRBD1 (5 bases). The CDR3 loop spans 14 amino acids. V lost 2 bases and J 6 bases, leaving 16 bases between the germline ends. CDR1 and CDR2 from the germline V gene are DFQATT and SNEGSKA (reference sequence). DNA for the CDR3: TGCAGTGCTAGAATCAGGGACGGGACTAATGGCTACACCTTC. It codes for CSARIRDGTNGYTF.

This clonotype was detected only a few times. The rearrangement links TRBV19 to TRBJ2-5; TRBD1 or TRBD2 may be the D gene (6 bases each). CDR3 length equals 14 residues. Germline V gene data show CDR1 as LNHDA and CDR2 as SQIVND (reference sequence). Trimming left V 7 bases short and J 5 bases short, with 17 bases between. The CDR3 bases are TGTGCCAGTAAGGGTAGGGGGGTCGAGGAGACCCAGTACTTC. It specifies CASKGRGVEETQYF.

Only a few counts were recorded for this clonotype. The chain is built from TRBV5-1 and TRBJ2-5; 8 nucleotides match TRBD2. CDR3 size: 15 residues. V lost 6 bases to trimming and J lost 1 base; unmatched junction nucleotides: 8. Germline-derived CDR1 and CDR2 are SGHRS and YFSETQ. Here the CDR3 reads CASTYRGGTQETQYF. CDR3 in DNA: TGCGCCAGCACCTATCGGGGGGGGACCCAAGAGACCCAGTACTTC. The full variable domain, with the rest looked up from reference TRBV5-1 and TRBJ2-5, is KAGVTQTPRYLIKTRGQQVTLSCSPISGHRSVSWYQQTPGQGLQFLFEYFSETQRNKGNFPGRFSGRQFSNSRSEMNVSTLELGDSALYLCASTYRGGTQETQYFGPGTRLLVL.

This sequence joins TRBV29-1 and TRBJ2-6; a weak D match, TRBD1 (6 bases). This CDR3 contains 16 residues. Germline CDR1 reads SQVTM; CDR2 reads ANQGSEA. Trimming stripped 2 bases from V and 4 bases from J, with 15 bases between. Here the CDR3 DNA reads TGCAGCGTTGAATCCCAGGGGTTAAGCGGGGCCAACGTCCTGACTTTC. Amino acid sequence: CSVESQGLSGANVLTF.

This clonotype showed up many times. The genes are TRBV4-1 and TRBJ2-3; D gene unclear. The CDR3 has 16 residues. With 3 bases removed from V and 6 bases from J, the gap between germline ends came to 19 bases. Germline CDR1 is MGHRA and CDR2 is YSYEKL. CDR3 sequence: CASSQSVVVAGDTQYF. CDR3 bases: TGCGCCAGCAGCCAGTCAGTAGTAGTTGCCGGGGATACGCAGTATTTT.

The J gene is TRBJ2-3, the V gene TRBV6-9, with a weak D call TRBD2 (5 bases). Germline V gene sequence: CDR1 MNHGY, CDR2 SVAAGI. The V end lost 8 bases, the J end lost 2 bases, and 14 bases lay between the germline ends. The CDR3 runs 14 residues. CDR3 in DNA: TGTGCCAGCGGTCGGTGGAGGCACACAGATACGCAGTATTTT. This codes for CASGRWRHTDTQYF.

The chain links TRBV6-2 or TRBV6-3 to TRBJ2-2; TRBD1 matches at 9 bases. Germline V gives CDR1 MNHEY, CDR2 SVGEGT. V dropped 10 bases and J dropped 3; count of bases not matched to a gene: 12. The CDR3 is 16 residues long. CDR3 loop: CATQGATHFYTGELFF. The DNA for the CDR3 is TGTGCCACACAGGGGGCCACTCACTTCTACACCGGGGAGCTGTTTTTT.

The rearrangement links TRBV6-1 to TRBJ2-1; D may be TRBD1 or TRBD2 (5 bases each). This CDR3 has 13 amino acids. CDR1 is MNHNS, CDR2 SASEGT, per germline. The V end lost 7 bases, the J end lost 10 bases, and 17 bases lay between the germline ends. The CDR3 DNA follows: TGTGCCAGCACCGACGGGGTGAGGGGAGAGCAGTTCTTC. Amino acid sequence: CASTDGVRGEQFF.

CDR3 in amino acids: CASSVARTGDGYTF. CDR3 nucleotides: TGTGCCAGCAGCGTAGCCCGGACAGGGGACGGCTACACCTTC. J is TRBJ1-2 and V is TRBV9; 9 bases align to TRBD1. Unmatched junction bases numbered 5, after V lost 0 bases and J lost 8 bases. Germline lookup yields CDR1 SGDLS and CDR2 YYNGEE. CDR3 length: 14 amino acids.

The table lists this clonotype with many counts. This sequence joins TRBV7-9 and TRBJ2-1; TRBD2 matches at 8 bases. The J segment lost 9 bases and the V segment lost 4 bases, leaving 8 bases of the junction unmatched. CDR1 SEHNR and CDR2 FQNEAQ come from the germline V gene (reference sequence). This CDR3 contains 14 residues. The CDR3 sequence is CASSSGLVIGEQFF. DNA for the CDR3: TGTGCCAGCAGCTCGGGACTAGTCATCGGTGAGCAGTTCTTC.

This clonotype was seen a handful of times. V gene TRBV6-5 combines with J gene TRBJ2-7, with D possibly being TRBD1 (5 bases). Germline CDR1 and CDR2: MNHEY and SVGAGI. Trimming removed 0 bases at V and 3 bases at J, with 12 bases between. The CDR3 has 15 residues. CDR3 region: CASSYSRVWGYEQYF. CDR3 DNA: TGTGCCAGCAGTTACTCCAGGGTGTGGGGCTACGAGCAGTACTTC.